Given below is one T cell receptor beta chain in context. Its antigen is not known. The entry originates in a study of cytomegalovirus exposure and HLA in healthy donors. Study-level information: Around 180 million T cells yielded 100 million or so unique TCR beta sequences in earlier analysis. General observations from the study: There were reportedly fewer N-insertions in an Asian-associated ancestry cluster than the approximately 600-donor mean, in a later analysis. CMV serostatus was the sole immune exposure information available. A missense DCLRE1C variant was associated with V- and J-gene trimming of TCR beta chains in a later analysis, and an independent cohort replicated the association.

The primer mix had 60 Vbeta and 13 Jbeta primers. Only in-frame clones appear in the TCRdb table, and some are missing; sequencing was by immunoSEQ multiplex PCR. This table holds 60,000 to 90,000 clones, around 83% found once. This CDR3 spans 14 amino acids. CDR1 is SGDLS and CDR2 is YYNGEE in the germline V gene. V was clipped by 2 bases and J by 3 bases; unmatched bases: 4. The TCR was taken from a man aged 70-80 years in good health and CMV-seropositive. The V gene is TRBV9, the J gene TRBJ1-1; 7 bases line up with TRBD1. The specimen was PBMCs. The CDR3, as DNA: TGTGCCAGCAGCGTCCTTACAGGGGACACTGAAGCTTTCTTT. It is translated as CASSVLTGDTEAFF. Full variable domain (outside the CDR3, taken from reference TRBV9 and TRBJ1-1): DSGVTQTPKHLITATGQRVTLRCSPRSGDLSVYWYQQSLDQGLQFLIQYYNGEERAKGNILERFSAQQFPDLHSELNLSSLELGDSALYFCASSVLTGDTEAFFGQGTRLTVV.